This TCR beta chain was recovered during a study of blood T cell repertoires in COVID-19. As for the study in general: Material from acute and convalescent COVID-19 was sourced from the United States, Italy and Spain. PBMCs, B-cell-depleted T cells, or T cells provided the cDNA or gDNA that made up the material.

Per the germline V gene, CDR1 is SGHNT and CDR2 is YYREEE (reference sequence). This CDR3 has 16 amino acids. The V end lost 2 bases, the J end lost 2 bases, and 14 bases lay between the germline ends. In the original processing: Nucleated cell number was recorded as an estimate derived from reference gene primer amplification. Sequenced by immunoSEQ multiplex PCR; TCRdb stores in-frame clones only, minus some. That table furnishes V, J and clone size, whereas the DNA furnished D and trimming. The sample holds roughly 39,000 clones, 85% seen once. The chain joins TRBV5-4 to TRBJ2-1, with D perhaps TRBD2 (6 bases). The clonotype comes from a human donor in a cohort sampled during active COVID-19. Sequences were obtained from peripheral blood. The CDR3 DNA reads TGTGCCAGCAGCTTCGGTCCGGGAGCCCCCTACAATGAGCAGTTCTTC. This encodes CASSFGPGAPYNEQFF.